This T cell receptor (beta chain) was observed in a study of breast tumors, draining lymph nodes, adjacent tissues. Study results and caveats: Most tumor T cells seemingly derive from lymph node, then expand in tumor. That most tumor T cells come from lymph nodes remained unproven. Luminal-like breast cancer showed significantly greater tumor-nontumor repertoire similarity than basal-like breast cancer did. Tumor repertoires ranked between lymph nodes and nontumor tissue in diversity, with V and J gene preferences.

Trimming at V came to 8 bases and at J to 4 bases, leaving 4 bases not matched to a gene. Looked up from germline, CDR1 is KGHDR and CDR2 is SFDVKD. The CDR3 is 14 amino acids. TCRdb reprocessed the multiplex PCR reads with MiXCR, giving one entry per CDR3 protein. The data show over 60,000 distinct CDR3 sequences, less than 50% seen once. This clonotype appeared many times. Antigen specificity is unknown. Sequenced input: breast tumor tissue. The chain links TRBV24-1 to TRBJ2-3, with TRBD1 matching 11 bases. The sequence was obtained from a female donor with breast cancer. Some clones in this sample may be carry-over from other donors' samples. The CDR3 coding sequence is TGTGCCACCAAGGACAGGGGGCCAGCAGATACGCAGTATTTT. It encodes CATKDRGPADTQYF.